Listed below are T cell receptor beta chains from one sample, sequenced in a study of blood T cell repertoires in COVID-19. Some clones are missing from TCRdb's copy, which holds only in-frame ones; the method was immunoSEQ multiplex PCR. The sample records around 200,000 clones, more than 75% being singletons. The material sequenced was peripheral blood. These receptors originate from an older person with COVID-19, enrolled during active disease. The CDR3 runs from the conserved cysteine through the conserved F or W. D genes are given only for firm matches. A clone size is listed for some rows: how often the clone was seen (once, few, many), or a class if it is expanded.

>TRBJ2-7|14|TRBV11-1|-|-
TGTGCCAGCAGCCCCCGGGATATCGTCGGCGAGCAGTACTTC
CASSPRDIVGEQYF
>TRBJ1-1|14|TRBV18|-|TRBD1
TGTGCCAGCTCACGACAGGGGATAAACACTGAAGCTTTCTTT
CASSRQGINTEAFF
>TRBJ2-3|14|TRBV18|-|-
TGTGCCAGCTCACAGGGACTCCAAACAGATACGCAGTATTTT
CASSQGLQTDTQYF
>TRBJ1-2|12|TRBV6-6|-|TRBD1
TGTGCCAGCAGGGGACAGCGCTATGGCTACACCTTC
CASRGQRYGYTF
>TRBJ2-1|14|TRBV10-1|-|TRBD1
TGCGCCAGTAGGGGCAGGGGGACCTACAATGAGCAGTTCTTC
CASRGRGTYNEQFF
>TRBJ1-2|14|TRBV28|once|TRBD1
TGTGCCAGCAGTTTAGGGACAGATTTAGGAGGCTACACCTTC
CASSLGTDLGGYTF
>TRBJ2-1|15|TRBV6-5|once|TRBD1
TGTGCCAGCAGTCGGGACAGGGCTAGAGTCAATGAGCAGTTCTTC
CASSRDRARVNEQFF
>TRBJ1-1|15|TRBV6-5|-|-
TGTGCCAGCACCCGGACTGGGGGGGGGAACACTGAAGCTTTCTTT
CASTRTGGGNTEAFF
>TRBJ2-1|16|TRBV7-2|-|TRBD2
TGTGCCAGCAGCTTGCTACTAGCGGGAGCACTCGATGAGCAGTTCTTC
CASSLLLAGALDEQFF
>TRBJ2-1|15|TRBV24-1|once|TRBD2
TGTGCCGTCCGGCCAAGCGGGAGGGCCTCCAATGAGCAGTTCTTC
CAVRPSGRASNEQFF
>TRBJ1-5|15|TRBV7-9|-|-
TGTGCCAGCAGCTTATTGGGCAGGGTCAATCAGCCCCAGCATTTT
CASSLLGRVNQPQHF
>TRBJ2-7|13|TRBV12-3/TRBV12-4|-|-
TGTGCCAGCAGCCGGGACACCGTCTACGAGCAGTACTTC
CASSRDTVYEQYF
>TRBJ1-4|15|TRBV11-2|-|-
TGTGCCAGCAGCTTAGGAGCAGGGCCTGGGGAAAAACTGTTTTTT
CASSLGAGPGEKLFF
>TRBJ2-5|14|TRBV19|few|-
TGTGCCAGTAGTATGCGACAGGACGGGGAGACCCAGTACTTC
CASSMRQDGETQYF
>TRBJ2-7|15|TRBV10-3|-|-
TGTGCCATCAGTGCTCGGGCGGGCGGAGTCTACGAGCAGTACTTC
CAISARAGGVYEQYF
>TRBJ2-5|16|TRBV3-1/TRBV3-2|-|TRBD2
TGTGCCAGCAGCTCGCCCCCACTAGCGGGACAAGAGACCCAGTACTTC
CASSSPPLAGQETQYF
>TRBJ1-2|16|TRBV7-9|-|TRBD1
TGTGCCAGCAGCTTAGCTGGCGGACAGGGTCCTCATGGCTACACCTTC
CASSLAGGQGPHGYTF
>TRBJ1-1|15|TRBV18|-|TRBD1
TGTGCCAGCTCACCTACTCAACAGGGGGCAGGGGAAGCTTTCTTT
CASSPTQQGAGEAFF
>TRBJ2-7|14|TRBV7-2|few|-
TGTGCCAGCAGCTCGTTTGATAGCTCCTACGAGCAGTACTTC
CASSSFDSSYEQYF
>TRBJ2-7|14|TRBV29-1|-|-
TGCAGCGTGGCGAGGGTCGGAGGCGTCGGGGAGCAGTACTTC
CSVARVGGVGEQYF
>TRBJ1-6|13|TRBV6-5|-|-
TGTGCCAGCCGGACAGACCACAATTCACCCCTCCACTTT
CASRTDHNSPLHF
>TRBJ1-5|12|TRBV28|-|-
TGTGCCAGCAGTTCCAGACTTCAGCCCCAGCATTTT
CASSSRLQPQHF
>TRBJ1-5|15|TRBV6-2/TRBV6-3|-|TRBD1
TGTGCCAGCAGTCCGGCGGGACAGGGTAATCAGCCCCAGCATTTT
CASSPAGQGNQPQHF
>TRBJ2-7|13|TRBV28|-|-
TGTGCCAGCCGGAGACCAAAAACCTACGAGCAGTACTTC
CASRRPKTYEQYF
>TRBJ2-7|15|TRBV18|-|-
TGTGCCAGCTCACCGCCACAGGGCAGCTCCTACGAGCAGTACTTC
CASSPPQGSSYEQYF
>TRBJ2-5|15|TRBV9|-|-
TGTGCCAGCAGCCCCCGGGGGGCCACAGGGGAGACCCAGTACTTC
CASSPRGATGETQYF
>TRBJ1-5|14|TRBV7-3|once|TRBD1
TGTGCCAGCAGCTTAAACAGGGGAGATCAGCCCCAGCATTTT
CASSLNRGDQPQHF
>TRBJ1-4|15|TRBV6-6|-|TRBD1
TGTGCCAGCAGTCTACCGGGACAGGGTGGTGAAAAACTGTTTTTT
CASSLPGQGGEKLFF
>TRBJ1-5|15|TRBV28|few|-
TGTGCCAGCAGTTTCGAAGGCCAGGGCAATCAGCCCCAGCATTTT
CASSFEGQGNQPQHF
>TRBJ2-7|13|TRBV29-1|-|TRBD1
TGCAGCGTTGCGATGACAGGGACCTACGAGCAGTACTTC
CSVAMTGTYEQYF
>TRBJ2-7|16|TRBV7-9|-|TRBD2
TGTGCCAGCAGCTTCGAGGGGACTAGCGGGAGAAACGAGCAGTACTTC
CASSFEGTSGRNEQYF
>TRBJ2-3|15|TRBV5-1|-|TRBD2
TGCGCCAGCAGCTTGGTTGGACTAGCCCCAGATACGCAGTATTTT
CASSLVGLAPDTQYF
>TRBJ2-5|14|TRBV6-1|-|-
TGTGCCAGCAGTGAAGGGACAGCTCGAGAGACCCAGTACTTC
CASSEGTARETQYF
>TRBJ1-1|14|TRBV6-5|-|TRBD1
TGTGCCAGCAGACAGACAGGGTCGAACACTGAAGCTTTCTTT
CASRQTGSNTEAFF
>TRBJ1-1|12|TRBV30|-|-
TGTGCTCGGGAACAGGGGAACACTGAAGCTTTCTTT
CAREQGNTEAFF
>TRBJ2-6|15|TRBV2|-|-
TGTGCCAGCAGTGAAGGACTCTCTGGGGCCAACGTCCTGACTTTC
CASSEGLSGANVLTF
>TRBJ2-7|14|TRBV28|-|-
TGTGCCAGCAGGACCGCAGGGATGGTCCACGAGCAGTACTTC
CASRTAGMVHEQYF
>TRBJ2-4|18|TRBV19|-|TRBD1
TGTGCCAGTAGTAGAGGGGACAGGGGATCACTAGCCAAAAACATTCAGTACTTC
CASSRGDRGSLAKNIQYF
>TRBJ1-5|14|TRBV28|-|-
TGTGCCAGCAGGGACAGCTATAGCAATCAGCCCCAGCATTTT
CASRDSYSNQPQHF
>TRBJ2-7|13|TRBV11-2|-|-
TGTGCCAGCAGCTTGACTAGGGCCCACGAGCAGTACTTC
CASSLTRAHEQYF
>TRBJ2-1|12|TRBV7-2|-|-
TGTGCCAGCAGCCAAGTGGCACCCGAGCAGTTCTTC
CASSQVAPEQFF
>TRBJ1-6|12|TRBV3-1/TRBV3-2|-|-
TGTGCCAGCAGTACATATAATTCACCCCTCCACTTT
CASSTYNSPLHF
>TRBJ2-1|15|TRBV5-1|once|TRBD1
TGCGCCAGCTCGCCCGGGACAGGGGTTGTACATGAGCAGTTCTTC
CASSPGTGVVHEQFF
>TRBJ2-7|18|TRBV4-2|-|TRBD2
TGTGCCAGCAGCGGAGGGGGACTAGCGGGACGGTTTTCCCACGAGCAGTACTTC
CASSGGGLAGRFSHEQYF
>TRBJ1-2|14|TRBV5-4|-|TRBD1
TGTGCCAGCAGCTCCGGGACAGCAGTCTATGGCTACACCTTC
CASSSGTAVYGYTF
>TRBJ1-2|16|TRBV28|-|-
TGTGCCAGCAGTTTACCCCTCCAGGGGCCCGGCTATGGCTACACCTTC
CASSLPLQGPGYGYTF
>TRBJ2-7|16|TRBV19|-|TRBD1
TGTGCCAGTAGTACTCAAGACAGGGGTAGGTCCCACGAGCAGTACTTC
CASSTQDRGRSHEQYF
>TRBJ1-5|13|TRBV24-1|-|-
TGTGCCACCTCGGGGGACAGCAATCAGCCCCAGCATTTT
CATSGDSNQPQHF